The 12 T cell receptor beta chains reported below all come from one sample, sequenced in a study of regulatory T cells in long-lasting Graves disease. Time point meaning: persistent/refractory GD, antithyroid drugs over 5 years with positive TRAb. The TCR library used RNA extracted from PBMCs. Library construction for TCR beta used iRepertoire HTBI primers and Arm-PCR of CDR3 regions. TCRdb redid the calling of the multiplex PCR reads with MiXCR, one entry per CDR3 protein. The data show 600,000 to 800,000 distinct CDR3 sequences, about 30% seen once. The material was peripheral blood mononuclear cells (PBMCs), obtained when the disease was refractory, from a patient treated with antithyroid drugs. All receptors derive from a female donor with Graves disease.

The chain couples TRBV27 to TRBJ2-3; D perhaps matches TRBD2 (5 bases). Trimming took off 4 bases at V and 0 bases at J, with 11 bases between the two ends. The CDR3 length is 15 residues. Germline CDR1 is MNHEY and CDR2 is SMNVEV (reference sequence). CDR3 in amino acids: CASSSLALSTDTQYF. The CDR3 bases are TGTGCCAGCAGTTCCCTAGCCCTTAGCACAGATACGCAGTATTTT.

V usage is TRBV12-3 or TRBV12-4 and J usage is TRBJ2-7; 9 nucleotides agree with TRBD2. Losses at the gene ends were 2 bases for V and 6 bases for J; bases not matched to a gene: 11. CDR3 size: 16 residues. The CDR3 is CASSLRSLAGFSEQYF. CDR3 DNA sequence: TGTGCCAGCAGTTTAAGGTCGCTAGCGGGGTTCTCCGAGCAGTACTTC.

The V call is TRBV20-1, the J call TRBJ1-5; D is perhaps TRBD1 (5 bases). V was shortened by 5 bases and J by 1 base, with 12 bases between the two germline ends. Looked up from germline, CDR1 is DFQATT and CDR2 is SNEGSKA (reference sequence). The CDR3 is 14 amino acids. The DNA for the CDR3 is TGCAGTGCTGGGGCGGGGATCAGCAATCAGCCCCAGCATTTT. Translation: CSAGAGISNQPQHF.

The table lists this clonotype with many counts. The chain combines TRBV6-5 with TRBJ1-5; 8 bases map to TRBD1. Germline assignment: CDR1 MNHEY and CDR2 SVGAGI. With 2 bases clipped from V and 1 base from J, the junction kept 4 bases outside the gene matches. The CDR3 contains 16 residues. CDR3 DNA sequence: TGTGCCAGCAGTTACGCTGGGACAGGCAGCAATCAGCCCCAGCATTTT. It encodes CASSYAGTGSNQPQHF.

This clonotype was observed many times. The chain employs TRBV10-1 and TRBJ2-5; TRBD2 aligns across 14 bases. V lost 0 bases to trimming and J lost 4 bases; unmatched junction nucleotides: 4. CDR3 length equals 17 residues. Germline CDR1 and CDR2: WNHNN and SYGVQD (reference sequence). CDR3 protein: CASSESGLAGEGETQYF. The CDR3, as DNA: TGCGCCAGCAGTGAGTCGGGACTAGCGGGAGAGGGAGAGACCCAGTACTTC.

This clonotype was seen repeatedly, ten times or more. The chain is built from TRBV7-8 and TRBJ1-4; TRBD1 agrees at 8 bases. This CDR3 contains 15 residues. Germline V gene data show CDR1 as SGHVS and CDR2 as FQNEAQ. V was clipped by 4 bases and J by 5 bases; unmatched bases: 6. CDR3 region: CASSSGQGLNEKLFF. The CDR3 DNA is TGTGCCAGCAGCTCTGGACAGGGCTTAAATGAAAAACTGTTTTTT.

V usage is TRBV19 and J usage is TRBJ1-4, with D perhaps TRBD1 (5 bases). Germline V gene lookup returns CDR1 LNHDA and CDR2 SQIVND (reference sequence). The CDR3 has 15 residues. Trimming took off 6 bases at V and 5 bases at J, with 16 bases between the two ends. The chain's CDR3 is CASRTSGGTNEKLFF. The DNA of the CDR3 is TGTGCCAGTAGGACCTCTGGAGGGACGAATGAAAAACTGTTTTTT.

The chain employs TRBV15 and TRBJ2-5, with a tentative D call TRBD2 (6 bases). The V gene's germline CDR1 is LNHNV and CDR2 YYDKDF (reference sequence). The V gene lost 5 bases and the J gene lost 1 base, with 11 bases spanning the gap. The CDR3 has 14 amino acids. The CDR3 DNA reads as TGTGCCACCAGCCGTCGACTAGGCCAAGAGACCCAGTACTTC. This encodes CATSRRLGQETQYF.

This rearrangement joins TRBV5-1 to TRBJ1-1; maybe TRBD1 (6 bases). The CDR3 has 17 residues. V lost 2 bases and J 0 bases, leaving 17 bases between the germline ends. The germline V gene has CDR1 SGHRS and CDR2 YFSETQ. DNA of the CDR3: TGCGCCAGCAGCTTAGTGACAGGTGGGGTGCTGAACACTGAAGCTTTCTTT. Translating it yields CASSLVTGGVLNTEAFF. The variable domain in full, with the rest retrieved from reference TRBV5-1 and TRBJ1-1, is KAGVTQTPRYLIKTRGQQVTLSCSPISGHRSVSWYQQTPGQGLQFLFEYFSETQRNKGNFPGRFSGRQFSNSRSEMNVSTLELGDSALYLCASSLVTGGVLNTEAFFGQGTRLTVV.

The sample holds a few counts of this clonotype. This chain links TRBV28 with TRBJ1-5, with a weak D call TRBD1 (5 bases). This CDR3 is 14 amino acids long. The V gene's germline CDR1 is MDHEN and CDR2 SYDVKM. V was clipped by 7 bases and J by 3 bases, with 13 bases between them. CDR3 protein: CASTQGGLNQPQHF. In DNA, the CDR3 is TGTGCCAGCACCCAGGGAGGTCTCAATCAGCCCCAGCATTTT.

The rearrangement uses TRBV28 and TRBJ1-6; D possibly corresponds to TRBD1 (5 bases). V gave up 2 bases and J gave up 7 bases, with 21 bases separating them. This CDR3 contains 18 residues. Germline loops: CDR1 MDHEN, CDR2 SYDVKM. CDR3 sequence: CASSLQGLGQAVNSPLHF. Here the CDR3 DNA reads TGTGCCAGCAGTTTACAAGGTTTAGGACAAGCGGTCAATTCACCCCTCCACTTT.

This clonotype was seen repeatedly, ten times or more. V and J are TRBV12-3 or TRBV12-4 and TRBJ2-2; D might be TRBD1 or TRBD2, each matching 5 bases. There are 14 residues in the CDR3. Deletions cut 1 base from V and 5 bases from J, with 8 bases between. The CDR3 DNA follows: TGTGCCAGCAGTTTAGGGGGACGGACCGGGGAGCTGTTTTTT. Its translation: CASSLGGRTGELFF.